The TCR beta chain under discussion was sequenced for a study of blood T cell repertoires in COVID-19. Study in general: T cells, B-cell-depleted T cells, or PBMCs provided the cDNA or gDNA that served as material.

Enrollees, about 18 to 95 years old, lived in roughly 24 US areas. Assignments of participants to cohorts depended upon their own reported clinical history. Some clones are missing from TCRdb's copy, which holds only in-frame ones; the method was immunoSEQ multiplex PCR. The table records roughly 330,000 clones, 70% to 90% of them present only once. J lost 2 bases, V lost 6 bases, and 6 bases had no gene match. CDR1 and CDR2 (germline): MNHEY, SVGAGI. The CDR3 contains 14 residues. The chain employs TRBV6-5 and TRBJ2-7; TRBD1 matches 8 bases. The sequence derives from a woman aged 30 to 39 who had recovered from COVID-19. Sample: PBMCs or T cells enriched from blood (not recorded which). The CDR3 loop is CASRKPGQAYEQYF. CDR3 in DNA: TGTGCCAGCAGGAAACCGGGACAGGCCTACGAGCAGTACTTC.